This T cell receptor (beta chain) was found in a study of shared clonotypes between healthy human individuals. Overall study results and limits: Sequencing depth was a factor that was expected to affect clonotype sharing among donors. Despite large depth, rarefaction showed incomplete sorted-subset sequencing. Several donors shared approximately 5% of their naive CD4 clonotypes.

The naive CD8 population came from CD45RO-negative cells selected for CCR7, without terminally differentiated effector memory CD45RA+ cells. With 6 bases removed from V and 3 bases from J, the gap between germline ends came to 17 bases. This CDR3 has 15 amino acids. Germline V gene data show CDR1 as MDHEN and CDR2 as SYDVKM. Sequencing was performed with immunoSEQ multiplex PCR; in TCRdb, only in-frame clones are kept and a portion is missing. Of 450,000 to 700,000 clones listed, about 95% were seen once; the top ten hold around 0.11%. Concerning this clone: Its specificity is unknown.

Sequencing input: naive CD8+ T cells sorted from blood. J is TRBJ2-5 and V is TRBV28; possible D gene TRBD1, 5 bases. This clonotype was sampled from a woman aged 25-40 years in good health. CDR3 residues: CASSPPLDSEETQYF. The CDR3, as DNA: TGTGCCAGCAGCCCTCCTCTCGACAGCGAAGAGACCCAGTACTTC.